The 20 T cell receptor beta chains presented below share a single source sample, sequenced in a study of cytomegalovirus exposure and HLA in healthy donors. A multiplex PCR was run with 60 Vbeta primers and 13 Jbeta primers. Assay used: immunoSEQ multiplex PCR; TCRdb lists only in-frame clones, some missing. This sample has some 110,000 clones, with about 13% found just once. What was sequenced was PBMCs. These receptors all come from a man between 35 and 55 years old in good health and CMV-seropositive.

The chain recombines TRBV4-3 with TRBJ1-1; D possibly corresponds to TRBD1 (6 bases). There are 14 residues in the CDR3. Trimming removed 0 bases from V and 11 bases from J, with 16 bases in between. The germline V gene encodes CDR1 LGHNA and CDR2 YSLEER. DNA for the CDR3: TGCGCCAGCAGCCAAGACGCCCTGGGGGGGGGCGCTTTCTTT. Translated, it gives CASSQDALGGGAFF.

This clone was seen a single time. The genes are TRBV18 and TRBJ1-2, with TRBD1 matching 7 bases. The CDR3 runs 16 residues. The V and J ends lost 3 bases and 5 bases, in that order; junction bases with no gene match: 12. Germline V gene lookup returns CDR1 KGHSH and CDR2 LQKENI. The CDR3 sequence: CASSPDLGTDIYGYTF. The CDR3 bases are TGTGCCAGCTCACCGGATTTGGGGACAGATATTTATGGCTACACCTTC.

About this clone: Lacking the conserved final phenylalanine or tryptophan, this CDR3 likely reflects a read error. The rearrangement uses TRBV30 and TRBJ1-1; 8 bases align to TRBD1. CDR1 GTSNPN and CDR2 SVGIG come from the germline V gene (reference sequence). Trimming took 0 bases from V and 3 from J; bases not matched to a gene: 12. This CDR3 region has 17 residues. CDR3: CAWSVRQGTTGYTEAFL. The CDR3 DNA follows: TGTGCCTGGAGTGTAAGACAGGGGACCACCGGTTACACTGAAGCTTTCCTT.

This clone was counted a few times. V usage is TRBV7-2 and J usage is TRBJ1-1; TRBD1 might be the D (6 bases). CDR1 SGHTA and CDR2 FQGNSA come from the germline V gene. CDR3 length equals 16 residues. The V end was cut by 2 bases, the J end by 3 bases, with 16 bases between. The CDR3: CASSLPPRQVYTEAFF. In nucleotides, the CDR3 is TGTGCCAGCAGCTTACCCCCTAGACAGGTGTACACTGAAGCTTTCTTT.

This clone has only a few counts. The genes are TRBV6-4 and TRBJ1-2; TRBD1 aligns across 7 bases. The length of the CDR3 is 14 residues. After removal of 3 bases from V and 4 bases from J, the junction contained 5 bases not matched to a gene. Per the germline V gene, CDR1 is MRHNA and CDR2 is SNTAGT. CDR3 region: CASSEGGRSYGYTF. The DNA of the CDR3 is TGTGCCAGCAGTGAAGGGGGCCGGAGCTATGGCTACACCTTC.

This clone occurred a few times. V usage is TRBV5-1 and J usage is TRBJ1-4; D might be TRBD1 (5 bases). Per germline, CDR1 SGHRS and CDR2 YFSETQ. The CDR3 has 14 amino acids. Trimming removed 4 bases at V and 7 bases at J, with 14 bases between. In DNA, the CDR3 is TGCGCCAGCAGCCCGGCAGGGAGGAGTGAAAAACTGTTTTTT. Translation gives CASSPAGRSEKLFF.

CDR3 coding DNA: TGTGCCAGCAGCTCCCCAACAGGGCGGGTTTACAATGAGCAGTTCTTC. Residues: CASSSPTGRVYNEQFF. V and J are TRBV5-6 and TRBJ2-1, with a possible D match to TRBD1 (6 bases). CDR1 is SGHDT and CDR2 is YYEEEE in the germline V gene. V shed 3 bases and J shed 4 bases, with 17 bases lying between them. This CDR3 spans 16 amino acids.

The J gene is TRBJ1-2, the V gene TRBV18; 7 positions agree with TRBD1. With V trimmed by 1 base and J by 4 bases, 3 bases remained unmatched. Germline CDR1 is KGHSH and CDR2 is LQKENI. The CDR3 length is 14 residues. CDR3 in DNA: TGTGCCAGCTCACCACAAGGGGACAGCTATGGCTACACCTTC. It yields the protein CASSPQGDSYGYTF.

The table lists this clone with a few counts. As DNA, the CDR3 is TGTGCCAGCAGACGAGAAGACTCCTACGAGCAGTACTTC. Its translation: CASRREDSYEQYF. This rearrangement joins TRBV6-5 to TRBJ2-7; D not certain. V lost 6 bases and J 0 bases, leaving 9 bases between the germline ends. The CDR3 extends over 13 amino acids. In germline, CDR1 is MNHEY, CDR2 SVGAGI.

This clone was observed a handful of times. V and J are TRBV15 and TRBJ1-2; D unclear. The length of the CDR3 is 14 residues. CDR1 and CDR2 (germline): LNHNV, YYDKDF (reference sequence). The V end was cut by 0 bases, the J end by 7 bases, with 12 bases between. CDR3 loop: CATSRDWQEAGYTF. For the CDR3, the DNA is TGTGCCACCAGCAGAGATTGGCAGGAGGCTGGCTACACCTTC.

This chain connects TRBV6-5 to TRBJ1-2; the D gene is possibly TRBD1 (6 bases). The CDR3 loop spans 14 amino acids. Germline CDR1 reads MNHEY; CDR2 reads SVGAGI. The V end was cut by 8 bases, the J end by 8 bases, with 21 bases between. CDR3 loop: CASRPTDRAGGYTF. The DNA for the CDR3 is TGTGCCAGCCGCCCTACGGACAGAGCGGGGGGCTACACCTTC.

The chain joins TRBV6-1 to TRBJ1-1; D gene unclear. Per the germline V gene, CDR1 is MNHNS and CDR2 is SASEGT. V lost 0 bases and J 10 bases, leaving 12 bases between the germline ends. The CDR3 is 13 amino acids. CDR3 coding DNA: TGTGCCAGCAGTGAAGCCTCCTCAACTATAGCTTTCTTT. Translation: CASSEASSTIAFF.

V and J are TRBV30 and TRBJ1-3; D is unresolved. This CDR3 spans 12 amino acids. Trimming left V 5 bases short and J 0 bases short, with 5 bases between. The germline gives CDR1 GTSNPN, CDR2 SVGIG (reference sequence). CDR3 protein: CAWSSSGNTIYF. DNA for the CDR3: TGTGCCTGGTCGAGCTCTGGAAACACCATATATTTT. Combining the CDR3 with reference TRBV30 and TRBJ1-3 gives the whole variable domain SQTIHQWPATLVQPVGSPLSLECTVEGTSNPNLYWYRQAAGRGLQLLFYSVGIGQISSEVPQNLSASRPQDRQFILSSKKLLLSDSGFYLCAWSSSGNTIYFGEGSWLTVV.

The chain employs TRBV5-1 and TRBJ2-7; TRBD1 aligns across 9 bases. The V gene's germline CDR1 is SGHRS and CDR2 YFSETQ. V was pared by 4 bases and J by 3 bases, with 5 bases of the junction left unmatched. The CDR3 runs to 14 residues. For the CDR3, the DNA is TGCGCCAGCAGCCCGGGGACAGGGAACTACGAGCAGTACTTC. Translated: CASSPGTGNYEQYF.

The chain employs TRBV4-1 and TRBJ2-4, with 10 bases matching TRBD1. The CDR3 has 15 residues. CDR1 is MGHRA and CDR2 is YSYEKL in the germline V gene. The J segment lost 5 bases and the V segment lost 6 bases, leaving 7 bases of the junction unmatched. The CDR3 is CASSRQGAEQNIQYF. The CDR3 DNA reads TGCGCCAGCAGTCGACAGGGGGCGGAACAAAACATTCAGTACTTC.

This clone was seen more than once but under ten times. The J gene is TRBJ2-5, the V gene TRBV7-2, with D possibly matching TRBD1 (5 bases). This CDR3 is 16 amino acids long. Germline loops: CDR1 SGHTA, CDR2 FQGNSA. The germline V and J ends were trimmed by 1 base and 5 bases, with 17 bases remaining between them. The CDR3 sequence is CASSLETARAWETQYF. CDR3 in DNA: TGTGCCAGCAGCTTAGAAACCGCCAGGGCGTGGGAGACCCAGTACTTC.

The V call is TRBV10-2, the J call TRBJ1-6, with a tentative D call TRBD1 (5 bases). Germline V gene sequence: CDR1 WSHSY, CDR2 SAAADI. The CDR3 sequence is 19 residues long. V gave up 6 bases and J gave up 4 bases, with 25 bases separating them. CDR3 region: CASSDTRWGTGGYNSPLHF. The CDR3 DNA is TGCGCCAGCAGCGATACTCGATGGGGTACGGGGGGTTATAATTCACCCCTCCACTTT.

The V call is TRBV10-1, the J call TRBJ2-7; tentative D call: TRBD2 (6 bases). CDR3 length: 12 residues. Trimming shortened V by 0 bases and J by 13 bases, and 13 bases separated the two germline ends. Germline values: CDR1 WNHNN, CDR2 SYGVQD (reference sequence). This CDR3 is CASSESSQRVYF. The CDR3 DNA sequence: TGCGCCAGCAGTGAGTCGAGCCAGCGGGTTTACTTC.

The chain is built from TRBV10-3 and TRBJ1-4; perhaps TRBD1 as D (6 bases). The CDR3 runs to 15 residues. V gave up 0 bases and J gave up 8 bases, with 13 bases separating them. CDR1 is ENHRY, CDR2 SYGVKD, per germline. The CDR3 region is CAISESGQGNEKLFF. The CDR3 nucleotides are TGTGCCATCAGTGAGTCGGGGCAGGGGAACGAAAAACTGTTTTTT.

The genes are TRBV11-1 and TRBJ1-1; D unclear. This CDR3 comprises 14 residues. Trimming took 4 bases from V and 1 from J, leaving 10 bases between them. The germline V gene has CDR1 SGHAT and CDR2 FQDESV (reference sequence). The DNA for the CDR3 is TGTGCCAGCAGCTCAAGAAGCAAGAACACTGAAGCTTTCTTT. Amino acids: CASSSRSKNTEAFF.